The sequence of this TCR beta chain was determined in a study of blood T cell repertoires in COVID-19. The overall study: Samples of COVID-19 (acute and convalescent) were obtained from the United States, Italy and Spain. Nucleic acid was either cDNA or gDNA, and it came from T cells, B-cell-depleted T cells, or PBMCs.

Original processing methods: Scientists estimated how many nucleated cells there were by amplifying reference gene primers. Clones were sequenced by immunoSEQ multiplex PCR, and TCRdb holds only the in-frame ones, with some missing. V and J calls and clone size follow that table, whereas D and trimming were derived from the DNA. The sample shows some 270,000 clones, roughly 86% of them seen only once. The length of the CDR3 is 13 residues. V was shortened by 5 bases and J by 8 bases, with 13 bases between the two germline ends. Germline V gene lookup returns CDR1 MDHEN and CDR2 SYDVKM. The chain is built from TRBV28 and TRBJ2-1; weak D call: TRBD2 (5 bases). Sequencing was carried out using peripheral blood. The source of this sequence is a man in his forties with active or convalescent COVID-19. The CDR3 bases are TGTGCCAGCAGTGCCCGGACTGGGCATGAGCAGTTCTTC. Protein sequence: CASSARTGHEQFF. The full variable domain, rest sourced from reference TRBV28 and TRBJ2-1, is DVKVTQSSRYLVKRTGEKVFLECVQDMDHENMFWYRQDPGLGLRLIYFSYDVKMKEKGDIPEGYSVSREKKERFSLILESASTNQTSMYLCASSARTGHEQFFGPGTRLTVL.